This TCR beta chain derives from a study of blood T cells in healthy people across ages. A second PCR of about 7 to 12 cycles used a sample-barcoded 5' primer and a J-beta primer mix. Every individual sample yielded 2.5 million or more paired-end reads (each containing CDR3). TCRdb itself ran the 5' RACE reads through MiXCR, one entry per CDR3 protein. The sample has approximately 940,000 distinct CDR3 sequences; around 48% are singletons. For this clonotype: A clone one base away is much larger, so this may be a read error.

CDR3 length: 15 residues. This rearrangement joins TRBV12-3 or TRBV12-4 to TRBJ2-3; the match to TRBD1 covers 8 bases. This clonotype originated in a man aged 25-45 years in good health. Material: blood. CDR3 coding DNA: TGTGCCAGCAGAACCGGGACAGGTAGCACAAATACGCAGTATTTT. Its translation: CASRTGTGSTNTQYF.